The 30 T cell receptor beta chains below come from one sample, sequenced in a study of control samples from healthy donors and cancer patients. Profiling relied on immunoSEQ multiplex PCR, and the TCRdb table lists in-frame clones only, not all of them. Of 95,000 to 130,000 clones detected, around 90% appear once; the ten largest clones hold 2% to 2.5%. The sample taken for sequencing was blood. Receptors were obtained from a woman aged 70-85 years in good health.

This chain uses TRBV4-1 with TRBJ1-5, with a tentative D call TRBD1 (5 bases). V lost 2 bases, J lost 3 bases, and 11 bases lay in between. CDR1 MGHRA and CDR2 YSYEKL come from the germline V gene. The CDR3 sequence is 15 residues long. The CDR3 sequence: CASSQRGRDNQPQHF. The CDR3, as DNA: TGCGCCAGCAGCCAACGGGGACGGGACAATCAGCCCCAGCATTTT.

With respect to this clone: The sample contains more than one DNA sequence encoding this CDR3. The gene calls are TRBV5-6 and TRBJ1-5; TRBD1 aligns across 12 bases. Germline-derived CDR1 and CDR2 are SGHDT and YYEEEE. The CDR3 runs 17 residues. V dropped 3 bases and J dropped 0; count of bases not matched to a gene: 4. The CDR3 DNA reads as TGTGCCAGCAGCTCGTGGGACAGGGGGCTTAGCAATCAGCCCCAGCATTTT. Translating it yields CASSSWDRGLSNQPQHF.

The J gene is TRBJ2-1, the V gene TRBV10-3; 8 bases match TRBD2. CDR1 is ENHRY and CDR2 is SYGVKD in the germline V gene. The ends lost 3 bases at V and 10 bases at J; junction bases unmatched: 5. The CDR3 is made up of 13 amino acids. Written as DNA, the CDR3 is TGTGCCATCAGTGAATCAACTAGCGGAGAGCAGTTCTTC. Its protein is CAISESTSGEQFF.

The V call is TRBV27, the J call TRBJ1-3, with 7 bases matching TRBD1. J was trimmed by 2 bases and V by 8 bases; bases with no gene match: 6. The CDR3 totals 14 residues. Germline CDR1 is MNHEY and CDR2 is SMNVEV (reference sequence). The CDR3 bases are TGTGCCAGCCGACAGGGTTGGCCTGGAAACACCATATATTTT. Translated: CASRQGWPGNTIYF.

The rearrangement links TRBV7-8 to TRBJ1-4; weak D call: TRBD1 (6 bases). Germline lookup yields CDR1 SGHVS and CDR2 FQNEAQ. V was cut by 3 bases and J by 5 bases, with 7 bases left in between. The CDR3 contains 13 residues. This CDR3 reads CASSLDRNEKLFF. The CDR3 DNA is TGTGCCAGCAGCTTGGACAGAAATGAAAAACTGTTTTTT.

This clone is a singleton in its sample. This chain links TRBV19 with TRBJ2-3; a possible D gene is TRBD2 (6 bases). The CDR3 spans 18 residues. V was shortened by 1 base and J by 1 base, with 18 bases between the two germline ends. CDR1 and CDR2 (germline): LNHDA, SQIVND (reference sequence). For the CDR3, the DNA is TGTGCCAGTAGTATAGGGTGGAGGTGGGCTAGCGGCACAGATACGCAGTATTTT. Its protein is CASSIGWRWASGTDTQYF.

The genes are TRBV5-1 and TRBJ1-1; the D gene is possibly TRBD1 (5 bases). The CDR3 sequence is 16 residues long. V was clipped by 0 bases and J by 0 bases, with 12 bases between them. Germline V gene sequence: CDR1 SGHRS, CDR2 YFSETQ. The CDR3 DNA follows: TGCGCCAGCAGCTTGGCTGCTCTAGGGGTGAACACTGAAGCTTTCTTT. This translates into CASSLAALGVNTEAFF.

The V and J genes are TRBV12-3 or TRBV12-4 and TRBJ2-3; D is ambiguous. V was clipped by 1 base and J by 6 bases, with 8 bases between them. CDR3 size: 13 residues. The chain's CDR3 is CASSLEGPDTQYF. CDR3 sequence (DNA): TGTGCCAGCAGTTTAGAGGGTCCGGATACGCAGTATTTT.

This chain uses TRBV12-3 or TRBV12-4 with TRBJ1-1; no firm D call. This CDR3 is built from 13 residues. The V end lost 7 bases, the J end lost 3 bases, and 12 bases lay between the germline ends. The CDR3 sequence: CASTVARDTEAFF. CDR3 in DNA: TGTGCCAGCACGGTCGCCCGTGACACTGAAGCTTTCTTT.

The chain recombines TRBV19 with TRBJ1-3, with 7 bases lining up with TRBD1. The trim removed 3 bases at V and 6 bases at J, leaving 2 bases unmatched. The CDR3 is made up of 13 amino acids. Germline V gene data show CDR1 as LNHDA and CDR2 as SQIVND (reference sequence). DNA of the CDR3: TGTGCCAGTAGTATTGGGACAGCAAACACCATATATTTT. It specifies CASSIGTANTIYF.

The CDR3 coding sequence is TGCAGCGTTGAAAGGGGGACAGGGGGCGGCTTCACAGATACGCAGTATTTT. Protein: CSVERGTGGGFTDTQYF. The chain combines TRBV29-1 with TRBJ2-3; 12 nucleotides agree with TRBD1. The CDR3 is 17 amino acids. The V gene end was trimmed by 2 bases and the J gene end by 2 bases; junction bases not matched to a gene: 8. Per the germline V gene, CDR1 is SQVTM and CDR2 is ANQGSEA.

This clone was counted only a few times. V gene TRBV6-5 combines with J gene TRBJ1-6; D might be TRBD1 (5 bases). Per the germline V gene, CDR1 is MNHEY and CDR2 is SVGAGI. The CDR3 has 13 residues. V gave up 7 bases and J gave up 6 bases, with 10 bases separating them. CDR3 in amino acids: CASNQGGNSPLHF. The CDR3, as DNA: TGTGCCAGCAATCAGGGAGGTAATTCACCCCTCCACTTT.

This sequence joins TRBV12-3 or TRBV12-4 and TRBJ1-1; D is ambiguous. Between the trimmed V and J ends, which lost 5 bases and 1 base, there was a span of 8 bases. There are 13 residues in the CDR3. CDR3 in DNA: TGTGCCAGCAGTATTACTCCGAACACTGAAGCTTTCTTT. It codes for CASSITPNTEAFF.

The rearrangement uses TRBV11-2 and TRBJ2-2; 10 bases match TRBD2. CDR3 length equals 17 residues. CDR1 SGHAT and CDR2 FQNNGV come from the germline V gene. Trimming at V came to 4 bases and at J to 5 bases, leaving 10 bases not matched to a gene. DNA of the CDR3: TGTGCCAGCAGCTCCCGGTCGGGACTAGCGATAACCGGGGAGCTGTTTTTT. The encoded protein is CASSSRSGLAITGELFF. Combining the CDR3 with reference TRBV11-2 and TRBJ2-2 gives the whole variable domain EAGVAQSPRYKIIEKRQSVAFWCNPISGHATLYWYQQILGQGPKLLIQFQNNGVVDDSQLPKDRFSAERLKGVDSTLKIQPAKLEDSAVYLCASSSRSGLAITGELFFGEGSRLTVL.

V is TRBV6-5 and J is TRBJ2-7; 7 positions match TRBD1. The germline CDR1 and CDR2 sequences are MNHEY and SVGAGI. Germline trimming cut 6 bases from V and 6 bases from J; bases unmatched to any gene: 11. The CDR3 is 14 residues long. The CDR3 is CASSFGTVSTEQYF. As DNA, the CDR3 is TGTGCCAGCAGCTTCGGGACAGTCTCTACCGAGCAGTACTTC.

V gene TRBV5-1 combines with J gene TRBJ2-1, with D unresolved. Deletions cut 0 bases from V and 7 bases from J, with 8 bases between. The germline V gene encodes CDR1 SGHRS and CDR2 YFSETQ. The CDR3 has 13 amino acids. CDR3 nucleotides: TGCGCCAGCAGCTTGGGTGGGGTGAATGAGCAGTTCTTC. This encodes CASSLGGVNEQFF.

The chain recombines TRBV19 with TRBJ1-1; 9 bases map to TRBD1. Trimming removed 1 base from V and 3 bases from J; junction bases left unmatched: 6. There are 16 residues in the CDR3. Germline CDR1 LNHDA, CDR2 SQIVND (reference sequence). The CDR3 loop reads CASSIAYRGRDTEAFF. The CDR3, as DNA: TGTGCCAGTAGTATAGCTTACAGGGGGCGAGACACTGAAGCTTTCTTT.

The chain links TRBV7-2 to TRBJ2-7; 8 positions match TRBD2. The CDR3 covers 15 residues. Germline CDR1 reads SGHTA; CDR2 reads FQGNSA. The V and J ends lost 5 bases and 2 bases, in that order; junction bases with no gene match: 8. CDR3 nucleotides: TGTGCCAGCAGCCCTACCGGGGGGGCCCCCTACGAGCAGTACTTC. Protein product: CASSPTGGAPYEQYF.

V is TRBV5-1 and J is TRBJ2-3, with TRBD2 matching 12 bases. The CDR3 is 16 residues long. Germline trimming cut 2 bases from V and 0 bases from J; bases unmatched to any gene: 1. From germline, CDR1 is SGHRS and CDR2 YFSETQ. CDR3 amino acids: CASSFLAGGSTDTQYF. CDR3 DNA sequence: TGCGCCAGCAGCTTCCTAGCGGGGGGGAGCACAGATACGCAGTATTTT.

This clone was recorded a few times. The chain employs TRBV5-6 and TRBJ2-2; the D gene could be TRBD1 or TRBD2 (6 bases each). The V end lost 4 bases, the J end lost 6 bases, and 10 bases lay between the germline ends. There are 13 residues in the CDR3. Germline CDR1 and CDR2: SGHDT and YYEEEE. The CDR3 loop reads CASSPGAPGELFF. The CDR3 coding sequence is TGTGCCAGCAGCCCGGGGGCCCCCGGGGAGCTGTTTTTT.

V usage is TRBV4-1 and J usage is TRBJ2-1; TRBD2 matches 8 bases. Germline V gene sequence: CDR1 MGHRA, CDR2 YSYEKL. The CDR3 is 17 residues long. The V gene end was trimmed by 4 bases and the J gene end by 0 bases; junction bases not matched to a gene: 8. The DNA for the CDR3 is TGCGCCAGCAGCCCTACCCCCGGGACTAGCTCCTACAATGAGCAGTTCTTC. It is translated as CASSPTPGTSSYNEQFF.

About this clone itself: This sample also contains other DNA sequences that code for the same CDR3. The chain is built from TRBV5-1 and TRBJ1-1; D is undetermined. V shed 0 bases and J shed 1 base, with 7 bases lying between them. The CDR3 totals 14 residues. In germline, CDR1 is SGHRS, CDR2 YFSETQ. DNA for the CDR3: TGCGCCAGCAGCTTGGGGCCGGCGAACACTGAAGCTTTCTTT. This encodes CASSLGPANTEAFF.

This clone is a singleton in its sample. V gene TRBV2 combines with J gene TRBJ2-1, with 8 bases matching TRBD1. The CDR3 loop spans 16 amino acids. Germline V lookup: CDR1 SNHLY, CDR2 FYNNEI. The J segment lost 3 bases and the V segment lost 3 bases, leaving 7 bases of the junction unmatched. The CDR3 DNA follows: TGTGCCAGCAGTGATGAGTGGGGACAGGTCTACAATGAGCAGTTCTTC. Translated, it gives CASSDEWGQVYNEQFF.

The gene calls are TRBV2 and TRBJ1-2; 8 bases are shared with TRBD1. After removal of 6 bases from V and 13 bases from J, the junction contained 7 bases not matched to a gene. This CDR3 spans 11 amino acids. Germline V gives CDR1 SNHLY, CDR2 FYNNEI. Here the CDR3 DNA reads TGTGCCAGCAGGGGGCAGGGGGCAGTCACCTTC. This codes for CASRGQGAVTF. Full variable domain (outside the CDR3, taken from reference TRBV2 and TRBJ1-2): EPEVTQTPSHQVTQMGQEVILRCVPISNHLYFYWYRQILGQKVEFLVSFYNNEISEKSEIFDDQFSVERPDGSNFTLKIRSTKLEDSAMYFCASRGQGAVTFGSGTRLTVV.

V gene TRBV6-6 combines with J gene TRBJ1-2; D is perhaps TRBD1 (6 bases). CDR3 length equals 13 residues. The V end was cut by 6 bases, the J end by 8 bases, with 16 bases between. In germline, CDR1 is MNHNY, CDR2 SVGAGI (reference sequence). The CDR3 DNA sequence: TGTGCCAGCAGAACGGGGGGCGGGGGCGGCTACACCTTC. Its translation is CASRTGGGGGYTF.

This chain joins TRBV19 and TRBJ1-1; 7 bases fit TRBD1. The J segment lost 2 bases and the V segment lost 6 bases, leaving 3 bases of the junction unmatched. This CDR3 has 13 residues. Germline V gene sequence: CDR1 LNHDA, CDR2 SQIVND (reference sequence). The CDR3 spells CASRGTANTEAFF. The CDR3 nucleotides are TGTGCCAGTAGAGGGACAGCAAACACTGAAGCTTTCTTT. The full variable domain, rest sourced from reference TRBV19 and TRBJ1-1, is DGGITQSPKYLFRKEGQNVTLSCEQNLNHDAMYWYRQDPGQGLRLIYYSQIVNDFQKGDIAEGYSVSREKKESFPLTVTSAQKNPTAFYLCASRGTANTEAFFGQGTRLTVV.

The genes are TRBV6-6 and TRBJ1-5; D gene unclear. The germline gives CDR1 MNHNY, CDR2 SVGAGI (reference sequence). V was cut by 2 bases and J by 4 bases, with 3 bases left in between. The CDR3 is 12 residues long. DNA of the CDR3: TGTGCCAGCAGTTACGGTAATCAGCCCCAGCATTTT. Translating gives CASSYGNQPQHF.

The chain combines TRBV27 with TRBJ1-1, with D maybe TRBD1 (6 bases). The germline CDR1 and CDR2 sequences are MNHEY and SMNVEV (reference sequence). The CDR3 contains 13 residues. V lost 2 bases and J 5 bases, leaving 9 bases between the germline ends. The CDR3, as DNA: TGTGCCAGCAGTTTAAGGGGGGGGACTGAAGCTTTCTTT. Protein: CASSLRGGTEAFF.

For the CDR3, the DNA is TGTGCCAGCAGCGCGGGGACAGGGCGCATGAACACTGAAGCTTTCTTT. It codes for CASSAGTGRMNTEAFF. V usage is TRBV9 and J usage is TRBJ1-1; 9 positions match TRBD1. The CDR3 spans 16 residues. Germline V gene sequence: CDR1 SGDLS, CDR2 YYNGEE. The ends lost 3 bases at V and 0 bases at J; junction bases unmatched: 6.

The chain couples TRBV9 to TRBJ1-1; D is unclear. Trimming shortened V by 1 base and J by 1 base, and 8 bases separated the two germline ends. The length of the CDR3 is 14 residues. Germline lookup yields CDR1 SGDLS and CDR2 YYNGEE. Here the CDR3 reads CASSVRGENTEAFF. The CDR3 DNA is TGTGCCAGCAGCGTACGCGGGGAGAACACTGAAGCTTTCTTT.